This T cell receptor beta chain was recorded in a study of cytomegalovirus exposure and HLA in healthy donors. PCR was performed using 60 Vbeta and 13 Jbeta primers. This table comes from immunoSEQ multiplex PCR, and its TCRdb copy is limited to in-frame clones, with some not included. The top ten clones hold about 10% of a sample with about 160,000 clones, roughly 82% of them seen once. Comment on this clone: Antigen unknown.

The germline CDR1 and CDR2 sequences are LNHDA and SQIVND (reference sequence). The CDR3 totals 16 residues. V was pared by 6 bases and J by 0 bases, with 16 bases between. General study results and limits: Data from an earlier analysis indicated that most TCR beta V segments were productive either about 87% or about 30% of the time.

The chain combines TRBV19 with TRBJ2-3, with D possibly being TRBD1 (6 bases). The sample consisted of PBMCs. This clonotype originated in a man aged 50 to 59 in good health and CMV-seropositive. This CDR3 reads CASSPRGHQSTDTQYF. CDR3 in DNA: TGTGCCAGTAGCCCAAGGGGACACCAGAGCACAGATACGCAGTATTTT.